This is a list of T cell receptor beta chains from one sample in a study of T-cell reconstitution after alpha-beta-depleted transplantation in children. Each CDR3 protein is one row after TCRdb ran MiXCR on the PCR reads. The table lists around 380,000 distinct CDR3 sequences, roughly a tenth of them singletons. Sample: PBMCs from the stem cell graft donor, taken from the stem cell graft. The receptors stem from a human donor who donated a stem cell graft to a child with acute myeloid leukemia. Both conserved end residues are part of each CDR3. A D gene is named only where the DNA matches it firmly. Only part of the rows carry a size: once, few, many, or a class if the clone is expanded.

d_call	j_call	clone_size	v_call	cdr3_aa	cdr3_nt
TRBD2	TRBJ2-1	many	TRBV27	CASSLSSGDYNEQFF	TGTGCCAGCAGTTTAAGTAGCGGGGATTACAATGAGCAGTTCTTC
.	TRBJ1-4	.	TRBV20-1	CSAGGQGNEKLFF	TGCAGTGCTGGGGGGCAGGGGAATGAAAAACTGTTTTTT
.	TRBJ1-2	many	TRBV24-1	CATSVRPNYGYTF	TGTGCCACCAGTGTCCGACCCAACTATGGCTACACCTTC
.	TRBJ2-3	.	TRBV29-1	CSSGKDTQYF	TGCAGCTCCGGCAAAGATACGCAGTATTTT
.	TRBJ2-5	few	TRBV6-5	CASSYRRGVGETQYF	TGTGCCAGCAGTTACCGGCGAGGGGTGGGGGAGACCCAGTACTTC
TRBD2	TRBJ2-5	few	TRBV7-8	CASSLARTSGRSDFRETQYF	TGTGCCAGCAGCTTAGCGCGGACTAGCGGGAGATCAGACTTTCGGGAGACCCAGTACTTC
TRBD2	TRBJ2-1	.	TRBV20-1	CSAGGTRGSYNEQFF	TGCAGTGCGGGAGGGACTAGGGGATCCTACAATGAGCAGTTCTTC
TRBD1	TRBJ1-5	.	TRBV10-2	CASSVTGWNQPQHF	TGCGCCAGCAGTGTGACAGGGTGGAATCAGCCCCAGCATTTT
.	TRBJ2-2	many	TRBV24-1	CATGENTGELFF	TGTGCCACCGGAGAAAACACCGGGGAGCTGTTTTTT
.	TRBJ2-1	many	TRBV7-9	CASSYSLNEQFF	TGTGCCAGCAGCTATAGCCTGAATGAGCAGTTCTTC
.	TRBJ2-6	.	TRBV5-1	CASSPVSGANVLTF	TGCGCCAGCTCCCCGGTTTCTGGGGCCAACGTCCTGACTTTC
TRBD2	TRBJ2-2	few	TRBV5-1	CASLSGGPGTGELFF	TGCGCCAGCCTTAGCGGGGGACCAGGGACCGGGGAGCTGTTTTTT
TRBD1	TRBJ1-1	few	TRBV20-1	CSASYRGNTEAFF	TGCAGTGCTAGTTACAGGGGGAACACTGAAGCTTTCTTT
TRBD2	TRBJ2-2	.	TRBV12-3/TRBV12-4	CASSFGRATGELFF	TGTGCCAGCAGTTTTGGGAGGGCCACCGGGGAGCTGTTTTTT
TRBD1	TRBJ1-5	many	TRBV27	CASRSGQAAPNQPQHF	TGTGCCAGCAGATCCGGACAGGCGGCCCCTAATCAGCCCCAGCATTTT
.	TRBJ1-1	few	TRBV9	CASSPRTGPVEAFF	TGTGCCAGCAGCCCAAGGACCGGCCCGGTTGAAGCTTTCTTT
TRBD1	TRBJ2-2	few	TRBV20-1	CSAAGTENTGELFF	TGCAGTGCTGCCGGGACAGAAAACACCGGGGAGCTGTTTTTT
.	TRBJ1-2	.	TRBV12-3/TRBV12-4	CASTRGGYYGYTF	TGTGCCAGCACCAGAGGGGGTTACTATGGCTACACCTTC
TRBD2	TRBJ2-7	.	TRBV5-4	CATKSGGVHEQYF	TGTGCCACCAAAAGCGGGGGAGTCCACGAGCAGTACTTC
.	TRBJ1-3	few	TRBV21-1	CASSKDTGQGARPSGNTIYF	TGTGCCAGCAGCAAAGACACGGGACAGGGGGCCCGACCCTCTGGAAACACCATATATTTT
.	TRBJ1-5	.	TRBV5-1	CASSPPIQPQHF	TGCGCCAGCAGCCCGCCCATTCAGCCCCAGCATTTT
.	TRBJ2-5	.	TRBV20-1	CSASPQTGLKETQYF	TGCAGTGCTAGCCCTCAGACAGGACTAAAAGAGACCCAGTACTTC
.	TRBJ2-1	few	TRBV7-8	CASSLLPGLNEQFF	TGTGCCAGCAGCTTATTGCCAGGCCTCAATGAGCAGTTCTTC
.	TRBJ2-3	medium-sized	TRBV7-2	CASSFRSPRTDTQYF	TGTGCCAGCAGCTTCCGGTCTCCTCGCACAGATACGCAGTATTTT
TRBD1	TRBJ1-5	.	TRBV7-8	CASSGWTGGYSNQPQHF	TGTGCCAGCAGCGGATGGACAGGGGGTTATAGCAATCAGCCCCAGCATTTT